This T cell receptor (beta chain) was identified in a study of vaccination and CD4 T cells after COVID-19. Study-wide background: The study enrolled six male and four female convalescents, two of whom were Hispanic.

An Oncomine TCR Beta short-read assay was used to sequence the DNA from cultured CD4+ T cells. TCRdb reprocessed the PCR reads via MiXCR and lists one record per CDR3 protein. There are about 23,000 distinct CDR3 sequences in the sample; approximately 59% occur only once, and about 3% lies in the top ten. About this clonotype itself: Antigen specificity is unknown.

The CDR3 runs 14 residues. V was trimmed by 5 bases and J by 1 base, leaving 11 bases between them. Documented treatment: roughly nine-day PBMC culture with coronavirus spike peptide pools or control peptides (ViraFEST assay). The chain links TRBV12-3 or TRBV12-4 to TRBJ1-1; D is unresolved. The receptor was isolated from a human donor who had recovered from COVID-19. Material for sequencing was CD4+ T cells from blood, cultured in vitro. The CDR3 DNA is TGTGCCAGCAGTGTCCGGCCCGAGAACACTGAAGCTTTCTTT. Translating gives CASSVRPENTEAFF.